This T cell receptor (beta chain) was sequenced in a study of cytomegalovirus exposure and HLA in healthy donors. Overall study findings and caveats: Among TCR sequences, most were rare, though some public TCRs appeared in many donors. In a later analysis, a genetic analysis reported fewer productive-TCR N-insertions in an Asian-associated ancestry cluster than the cohort average. In a later analysis, specific HLA alleles were associated with under 20,000 TCR beta sequences at a 0.05 false discovery rate.

Germline loops: CDR1 SGHVS, CDR2 FQNEAQ. The junction had 5 bases not matched to a gene; V was cut back by 1 base and J by 2 bases. The CDR3 covers 16 residues. It was with 60 Vbeta and 13 Jbeta primers that the PCR ran. In the original processing: There were tens of millions of unique TCR beta chains by a later count, and approximately 10 million of them were shared. TCRdb's copy holds only in-frame clones and misses some; the assay was immunoSEQ multiplex PCR. V and J calls and clone size come straight from that table; D and trimming were deduced from the DNA. In the table there are fewer than 150,000 clones, around 77% of which are singletons. For this clone: What it binds is unknown.

The sequenced material came from PBMCs. The chain couples TRBV7-8 to TRBJ2-5; TRBD2 agrees at 9 bases. This clonotype originated in a human donor in good health. CDR3 sequence reads: CASSLGPSGGQETQYF. The CDR3 nucleotides read TGTGCCAGCAGCTTAGGTCCGAGCGGGGGGCAAGAGACCCAGTACTTC.